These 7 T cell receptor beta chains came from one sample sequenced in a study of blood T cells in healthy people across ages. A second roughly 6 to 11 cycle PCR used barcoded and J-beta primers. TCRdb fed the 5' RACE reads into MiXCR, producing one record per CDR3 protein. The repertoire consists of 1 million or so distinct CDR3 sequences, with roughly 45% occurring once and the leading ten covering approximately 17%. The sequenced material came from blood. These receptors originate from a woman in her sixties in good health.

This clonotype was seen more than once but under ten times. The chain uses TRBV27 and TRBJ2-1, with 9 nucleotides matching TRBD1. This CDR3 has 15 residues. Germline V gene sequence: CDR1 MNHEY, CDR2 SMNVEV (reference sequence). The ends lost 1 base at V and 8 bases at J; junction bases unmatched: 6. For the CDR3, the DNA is TGTGCCAGCAGTTTATGGCCGGGACAGGGCTATGAGCAGTTCTTC. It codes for CASSLWPGQGYEQFF.

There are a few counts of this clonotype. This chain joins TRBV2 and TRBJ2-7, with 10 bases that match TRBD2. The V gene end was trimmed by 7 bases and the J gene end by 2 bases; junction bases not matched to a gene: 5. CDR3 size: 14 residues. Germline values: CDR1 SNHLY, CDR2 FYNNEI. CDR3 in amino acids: CASKTGTSAYEQYF. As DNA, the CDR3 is TGTGCCAGCAAAACCGGGACTAGCGCCTACGAGCAGTACTTC.

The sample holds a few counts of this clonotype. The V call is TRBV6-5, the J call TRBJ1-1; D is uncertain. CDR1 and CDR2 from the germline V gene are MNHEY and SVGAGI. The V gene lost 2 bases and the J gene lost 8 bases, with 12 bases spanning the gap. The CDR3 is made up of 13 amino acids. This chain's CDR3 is CASSYDGVGEAFF. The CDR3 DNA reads TGTGCCAGCAGTTACGACGGAGTGGGGGAAGCTTTCTTT.

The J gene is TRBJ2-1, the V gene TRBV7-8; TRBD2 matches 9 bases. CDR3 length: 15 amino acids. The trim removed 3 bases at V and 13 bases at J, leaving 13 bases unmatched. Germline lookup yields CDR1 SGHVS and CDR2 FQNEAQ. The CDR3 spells CASSLGTSREETQFF. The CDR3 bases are TGTGCCAGCAGCTTGGGGACTAGCCGGGAAGAGACCCAGTTCTTC.

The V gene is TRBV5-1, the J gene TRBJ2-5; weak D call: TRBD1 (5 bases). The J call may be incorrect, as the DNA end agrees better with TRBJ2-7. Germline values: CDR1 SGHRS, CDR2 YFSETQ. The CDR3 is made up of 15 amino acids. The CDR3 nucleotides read TGCGCCAGCAGCTTTCAGACAAGGGGCTTGTACGAGCAGTACTTC. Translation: CASSFQTRGLYEQYF.

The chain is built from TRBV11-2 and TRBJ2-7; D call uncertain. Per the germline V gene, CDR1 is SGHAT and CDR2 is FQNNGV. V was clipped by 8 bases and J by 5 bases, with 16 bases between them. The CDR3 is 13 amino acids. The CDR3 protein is CASGRLPTHEQYF. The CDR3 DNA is TGTGCCAGCGGCAGGCTTCCGACCCACGAGCAGTACTTC.

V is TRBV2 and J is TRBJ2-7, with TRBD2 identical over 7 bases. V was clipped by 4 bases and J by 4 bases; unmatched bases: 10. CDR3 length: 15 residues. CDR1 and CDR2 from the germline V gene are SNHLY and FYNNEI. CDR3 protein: CASSVGLADPYEQYF. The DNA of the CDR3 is TGTGCCAGCAGTGTGGGTCTAGCGGACCCTTACGAGCAGTACTTC.